This T cell receptor (beta chain) was observed in a study of cytomegalovirus exposure and HLA in healthy donors. Study-level findings and limits: Reported performance of the classifier showed diagnosis of cytomegalovirus status with high specificity and sensitivity. Most TCR sequences proved rare, with some public TCRs found in many donors.

The method was immunoSEQ multiplex PCR; TCRdb's version includes in-frame clones alone and lacks a portion of them. The table has roughly 130,000 clones, 85% to 90% seen once. There are 15 residues in the CDR3. With V trimmed by 3 bases and J by 4 bases, 5 bases remained unmatched. The germline V gene has CDR1 MNHNS and CDR2 SASEGT. On this clone itself: Its target is not known.

The origin of this receptor is a woman in her 30s in good health and CMV-seropositive. The source material was PBMCs. This chain uses TRBV6-1 with TRBJ1-5, with 8 bases matching TRBD1. The CDR3 DNA sequence: TGTGCCAGCAGTGAGTGGGACAGGTCTAATCAGCCCCAGCATTTT. Translating it yields CASSEWDRSNQPQHF.